This entry lists 19 T cell receptor beta chains sequenced from one sample in a study of cytomegalovirus exposure and HLA in healthy donors. The primer mix had 60 Vbeta and 13 Jbeta primers. Method: immunoSEQ multiplex PCR; TCRdb's copy keeps in-frame clones and lacks some. The data contain around 190,000 clones, around 87% of them singletons. The sequenced material came from PBMCs. The receptor set was obtained from a boy between 2 and 10 years old in good health and CMV-seronegative.

This chain links TRBV19 with TRBJ1-2; D is uncertain. Germline assignment: CDR1 LNHDA and CDR2 SQIVND (reference sequence). Deletions cut 5 bases from V and 1 base from J, with 11 bases between. This CDR3 is built from 14 residues. The CDR3 sequence is CASSAQTGNYGYTF. Written as DNA, the CDR3 is TGTGCCAGTAGTGCGCAGACGGGTAACTATGGCTACACCTTC.

A single count supports this clone. The V call is TRBV13, the J call TRBJ1-3; D is uncertain. The CDR3 spans 13 residues. Germline V CDR1 and CDR2: PRHDT, FYEKMQ (reference sequence). V was cut by 5 bases and J by 2 bases, with 7 bases left in between. The CDR3 coding sequence is TGTGCCAGCAGCGTATACACTGGAAACACCATATATTTT. It translates to CASSVYTGNTIYF. Together with reference TRBV13 and TRBJ1-3, the CDR3 gives the full variable domain: AAGVIQSPRHLIKEKRETATLKCYPIPRHDTVYWYQQGPGQDPQFLISFYEKMQSDKGSIPDRFSAQQFSDYHSELNMSSLELGDSALYFCASSVYTGNTIYFGEGSWLTVV.

This clone has only one observation. The rearrangement links TRBV2 to TRBJ1-1; D perhaps matches TRBD1 (5 bases). The CDR3 has 18 residues. The germline V gene has CDR1 SNHLY and CDR2 FYNNEI. Between the trimmed V and J ends, which lost 2 bases and 0 bases, there was a span of 19 bases. The CDR3 coding sequence is TGTGCCAGCAGTGAAATAGCTAAGGGCGGGGCGATGAACACTGAAGCTTTCTTT. This gives the protein CASSEIAKGGAMNTEAFF.

This rearrangement joins TRBV7-9 to TRBJ1-2; 7 nucleotides line up with TRBD1. This CDR3 has 13 amino acids. Unmatched junction bases numbered 6, after V lost 5 bases and J lost 6 bases. The germline V gene has CDR1 SEHNR and CDR2 FQNEAQ (reference sequence). CDR3 residues: CASSLGTVNGYTF. Written as DNA, the CDR3 is TGTGCCAGCAGCCTCGGGACAGTCAATGGCTACACCTTC.

This chain uses TRBV18 with TRBJ2-3; TRBD1 aligns across 8 bases. From germline, CDR1 is KGHSH and CDR2 LQKENI. The CDR3 extends over 16 amino acids. V lost 2 bases to trimming and J lost 3 bases; unmatched junction nucleotides: 7. The CDR3 nucleotides read TGTGCCAGCTCACCATTGGGAACAGGGGGAACAGATACGCAGTATTTT. Its translation is CASSPLGTGGTDTQYF.

The rearrangement joins TRBV28 to TRBJ1-5, with D perhaps TRBD1 (6 bases). The CDR3 has 19 residues. The V end lost 3 bases, the J end lost 0 bases, and 21 bases lay between the germline ends. Germline CDR1 and CDR2: MDHEN and SYDVKM. The CDR3 spells CASSFRTGPAAYSNQPQHF. The CDR3 DNA is TGTGCCAGCAGTTTCCGTACAGGGCCCGCGGCATATAGCAATCAGCCCCAGCATTTT.

The chain has TRBV5-4 and TRBJ1-6, with a possible D match to TRBD1 (6 bases). Per the germline V gene, CDR1 is SGHNT and CDR2 is YYREEE (reference sequence). The CDR3 spans 12 residues. V lost 0 bases and J lost 14, with 9 bases in between. CDR3 nucleotides: TGTGCCAGCAGCTTGGATGGGGGCTCCCTCCACTTT. Protein product: CASSLDGGSLHF.

The gene calls are TRBV27 and TRBJ1-1; 11 bases are shared with TRBD1. Germline-derived CDR1 and CDR2 are MNHEY and SMNVEV (reference sequence). The CDR3 sequence is 14 residues long. Trimming cost V 6 bases and J 5 bases; bases outside gene matches: 5. This CDR3 reads CASRLGTGGTEAFF. CDR3 nucleotide sequence: TGTGCCAGCAGACTAGGGACAGGGGGAACTGAAGCTTTCTTT.

The V call is TRBV2, the J call TRBJ2-5; D possibly corresponds to TRBD2 (6 bases). CDR1 SNHLY and CDR2 FYNNEI come from the germline V gene. This CDR3 contains 12 residues. Trimming pared 6 bases from V and 3 bases from J, leaving 8 bases between. Written as DNA, the CDR3 is TGTGCCAGCAGGAGGGAGGAAGAGACCCAGTACTTC. Protein product: CASRREEETQYF.

J is TRBJ2-1 and V is TRBV27; 15 bases map to TRBD2. CDR1 is MNHEY and CDR2 is SMNVEV in the germline V gene (reference sequence). The V gene end was trimmed by 6 bases and the J gene end by 7 bases; junction bases not matched to a gene: 16. The CDR3 consists of 19 residues. CDR3 residues: CASSDPGLAGGRQGNEQFF. The CDR3 nucleotides are TGTGCCAGCAGCGATCCGGGACTAGCGGGAGGCCGACAGGGGAATGAGCAGTTCTTC.

V gene TRBV11-2 combines with J gene TRBJ1-1; D is ambiguous. Trimming took off 3 bases at V and 1 base at J, with 12 bases between the two ends. Germline CDR1 is SGHAT and CDR2 is FQNNGV. The CDR3 spans 15 residues. The CDR3 loop reads CASSFANSGNTEAFF. The CDR3, as DNA: TGTGCCAGCAGCTTCGCCAACTCCGGGAACACTGAAGCTTTCTTT.

The chain carries TRBV29-1 and TRBJ2-7, with 9 bases fitting TRBD1. J gave up 2 bases and V 1 base, and 6 bases lay outside the gene matches. This CDR3 is 15 amino acids long. From germline, CDR1 is SQVTM and CDR2 ANQGSEA. This chain's CDR3 is CSVEGRRDRAYEQYF. CDR3 sequence (DNA): TGCAGCGTTGAAGGGAGGAGGGACAGGGCCTACGAGCAGTACTTC.

The chain recombines TRBV28 with TRBJ2-3; 7 nucleotides line up with TRBD1. This CDR3 has 15 residues. Germline V gene lookup returns CDR1 MDHEN and CDR2 SYDVKM. V trimming: 5 bases; J trimming: 4 bases; junction bases outside the gene matches: 9. In DNA, the CDR3 is TGTGCCAGCAGTAGCGACAGGGCCCAATCAGATACGCAGTATTTT. It codes for CASSSDRAQSDTQYF.

This clone was observed once. This chain links TRBV30 with TRBJ2-1, with 11 bases lining up with TRBD2. V lost 3 bases and J lost 7; bases outside the gene matches: 8. This CDR3 spans 15 amino acids. CDR1 is GTSNPN and CDR2 is SVGIG in the germline V gene (reference sequence). The CDR3 is CAWRPLAGGFNEQFF. The DNA for the CDR3 is TGTGCCTGGAGACCCTTAGCGGGAGGGTTTAATGAGCAGTTCTTC.

The rearrangement joins TRBV9 to TRBJ2-5; D is ambiguous. Trimming removed 2 bases from V and 5 bases from J, with 10 bases in between. The CDR3 is 13 amino acids. In germline, CDR1 is SGDLS, CDR2 YYNGEE. The CDR3 reads CASSVLAGETQYF. CDR3 sequence (DNA): TGTGCCAGCAGCGTGTTAGCTGGGGAGACCCAGTACTTC.

Only a few counts were recorded for this clone. The rearrangement uses TRBV6-1 and TRBJ1-5; 8 nucleotides align to TRBD1. The germline V gene has CDR1 MNHNS and CDR2 SASEGT. The junction had 10 bases not matched to a gene; V was cut back by 6 bases and J by 6 bases. The CDR3 runs to 15 residues. The DNA of the CDR3 is TGTGCCAGCAGCTTCACGGGACAGGTGGGTCAGCCCCAGCATTTT. It codes for CASSFTGQVGQPQHF.

The chain links TRBV5-1 to TRBJ2-1; the match to TRBD1 covers 11 bases. CDR3 length: 14 residues. V lost 4 bases to trimming and J lost 7 bases; unmatched junction nucleotides: 4. CDR1 and CDR2 (germline): SGHRS, YFSETQ. CDR3 sequence reads: CASSLGQGENEQFF. The CDR3 DNA reads as TGCGCCAGCAGCCTGGGACAGGGGGAGAATGAGCAGTTCTTC.

The chain's CDR3 is CASSEGGVKNIQYF. The CDR3 DNA reads TGTGCCAGCAGTGAAGGAGGGGTCAAAAACATTCAGTACTTC. This chain uses TRBV25-1 with TRBJ2-4; D might be TRBD2 (6 bases). The CDR3 totals 14 residues. The V and J ends lost 2 bases and 3 bases respectively, with 8 bases between them. Per the germline V gene, CDR1 is MGHDK and CDR2 is SYGVNS.

A single count supports this clone. The rearrangement joins TRBV5-1 to TRBJ2-2; D remains unclear. V lost 6 bases and J lost 3, with 3 bases in between. The CDR3 covers 11 residues. Germline lookup yields CDR1 SGHRS and CDR2 YFSETQ. In nucleotides, the CDR3 is TGCGCCAGCACCGACACCGGGGAGCTGTTTTTT. Its translation: CASTDTGELFF.